The sequence of this T cell receptor (beta chain) was determined in a study of CDR3 diversity in severe acne. MiXCR, applied by TCRdb to the PCR reads, yields one record per CDR3 protein. The table includes about 90,000 distinct CDR3 sequences, under 55% detected once. V was clipped by 3 bases and J by 3 bases, with 12 bases between them. The V gene's germline CDR1 is DFQATT and CDR2 SNEGSKA (reference sequence). CDR3 length: 14 amino acids. J is TRBJ1-5 and V is TRBV20-1; D call uncertain. The sample comprised blood. This TCR came from a male donor with severe acne vulgaris. CDR3 nucleotides: TGCAGTGCTAGGGCTCCCCGCTCCAATCAGCCCCAGCATTTT. Its protein product is CSARAPRSNQPQHF.